The clone carrying this TCR beta chain was observed a handful of times. Its target is not known. This sample was included in a study of beta chain features in type 1 diabetes. By way of CD45RO/CCR7/CD25/CD127/CD95/CD27, the CD4+ regulatory, stem cell-like memory, central memory and naive cells were sorted. Germline CDR1 reads SQVTM; CDR2 reads ANQGSEA. The CDR3 length is 13 residues. V lost 5 bases, J lost 7 bases, and 14 bases lay in between. Study conclusions and caveats: Type 1 diabetes patients had fewer VDJ junction insertions and more deletions. Moderate yet significant TCRB CDR3 shortening was seen in Type 1 diabetes patients in all four CD4+ subsets. Whether TCRB rearrangement is influenced by HLA type went unresolved here.

Sequencing targeted expressed TCRB transcripts, as all isolated RNA had been reverse transcribed. Regulatory, naive and central memory T cell samples averaged about 3.5 million reads. Using immunoSEQ multiplex PCR, the repertoire was profiled, and TCRdb retains in-frame clones only, with some absent. The sample lists 600,000 or so clones; around 15% were seen once. The sequence came from a young man with type 1 diabetes. This sequence joins TRBV29-1 and TRBJ2-2, with no clear D. The sample was naive CD4+ T cells from blood. CDR3 loop: CSVQGPLGGELFF. DNA for the CDR3: TGCAGCGTTCAAGGACCATTGGGCGGGGAGCTGTTTTTT.